Listed here are 18 T cell receptor beta chains from one sample, sequenced in a study of control samples from healthy donors and cancer patients. Sequencing used immunoSEQ multiplex PCR; TCRdb keeps in-frame clones, though not all of them. The table records 100,000 to 150,000 clones, around 87% of them present only once. Sequencing used blood. The receptors here all came from a man in his forties or fifties in good health.

The chain joins TRBV9 to TRBJ2-3, with a possible D match to TRBD1 (6 bases). Germline CDR1 and CDR2: SGDLS and YYNGEE. Trimming cost V 5 bases and J 3 bases, with 10 bases left between them. This CDR3 region has 13 residues. The CDR3 sequence: CASRGASTDTQYF. DNA for the CDR3: TGTGCCAGCAGGGGGGCCTCGACAGATACGCAGTATTTT.

The chain employs TRBV10-1 and TRBJ1-1; 8 bases match TRBD1. The CDR3 contains 16 residues. Trimming at V came to 6 bases and at J to 1 base, leaving 10 bases not matched to a gene. Germline CDR1 and CDR2: WNHNN and SYGVQD (reference sequence). The CDR3 protein is CASSSVRGPENTEAFF. The CDR3 bases are TGCGCCAGCAGCTCCGTCAGGGGGCCCGAGAACACTGAAGCTTTCTTT.

V is TRBV4-1 and J is TRBJ2-2; no clear D gene. In germline, CDR1 is MGHRA, CDR2 YSYEKL. With 3 bases removed from V and 5 bases from J, the gap between germline ends came to 13 bases. This CDR3 region has 15 residues. The CDR3 sequence is CASSQTERLTGELFF. CDR3 nucleotides: TGCGCCAGCAGCCAGACGGAGAGGCTGACCGGGGAGCTGTTTTTT.

This clone was detected only a few times. The chain is built from TRBV7-2 and TRBJ2-7; possible D gene TRBD2, 6 bases. CDR1 SGHTA and CDR2 FQGNSA come from the germline V gene. V was trimmed by 1 base and J by 2 bases, leaving 9 bases between them. The CDR3 length is 14 residues. The CDR3, as DNA: TGTGCCAGCAGCTTAGTCGGGGGAACCTACGAGCAGTACTTC. It is translated as CASSLVGGTYEQYF.

V is TRBV10-3 and J is TRBJ1-6; 7 bases are a match to TRBD1. The junction had 10 bases not matched to a gene; V was cut back by 5 bases and J by 3 bases. Germline V gene sequence: CDR1 ENHRY, CDR2 SYGVKD. This CDR3 comprises 17 residues. The CDR3 nucleotides read TGTGCCATCAGTAGAAGGGGGCCAGCTGACTATAATTCACCCCTCCACTTT. Amino acids: CAISRRGPADYNSPLHF.

The chain uses TRBV6-2 or TRBV6-3 and TRBJ1-3; D not resolved. V was cut by 3 bases and J by 3 bases, with 9 bases left in between. Germline loops: CDR1 MNHEY, CDR2 SVGEGT. The CDR3 totals 14 residues. CDR3 sequence: CASSYPDGGNTIYF. In DNA form, the CDR3 reads TGTGCCAGCAGTTATCCGGACGGTGGAAACACCATATATTTT.

The V and J genes are TRBV6-6 and TRBJ2-7, with D uncertain. CDR1 is MNHNY, CDR2 SVGAGI, per germline (reference sequence). The CDR3 sequence is 16 residues long. With 0 bases removed from V and 0 bases from J, the gap between germline ends came to 12 bases. CDR3 in amino acids: CASSYSGRWDSYEQYF. As DNA, the CDR3 is TGTGCCAGCAGTTACTCCGGACGGTGGGACTCCTACGAGCAGTACTTC.

This chain connects TRBV4-3 to TRBJ2-1; weak D call: TRBD2 (6 bases). Germline V gene lookup returns CDR1 LGHNA and CDR2 YSLEER. This CDR3 is 20 amino acids long. Trimming cost V 4 bases and J 6 bases, with 31 bases left between them. CDR3 loop: CASSRTTRRGDDKRSNEQFF. The CDR3 nucleotides are TGCGCCAGCAGCCGCACCACAAGGAGGGGAGACGATAAAAGAAGCAATGAGCAGTTCTTC.

V and J are TRBV7-2 and TRBJ2-5, with 12 bases lining up with TRBD1. Germline V gene data show CDR1 as SGHTA and CDR2 as FQGNSA. The CDR3 extends over 14 amino acids. The V and J ends lost 5 bases and 9 bases, in that order; junction bases with no gene match: 7. In DNA, the CDR3 is TGTGCCAGCAGCGTGGGACAGGGGGCCCTCCCCCAGTACTTC. This codes for CASSVGQGALPQYF.

The V gene is TRBV2, the J gene TRBJ1-5; TRBD1 might be the D (5 bases). V dropped 6 bases and J dropped 5 bases, with 14 bases sitting between them. The CDR3 totals 14 residues. CDR1 and CDR2 from the germline V gene are SNHLY and FYNNEI. Here the CDR3 reads CASSLGGIDQPQHF. Written as DNA, the CDR3 is TGTGCCAGCAGCCTCGGGGGAATCGATCAGCCCCAGCATTTT.

The chain has TRBV9 and TRBJ1-3; D is unclear. CDR1 and CDR2 from the germline V gene are SGDLS and YYNGEE. V lost 4 bases to trimming and J lost 0 bases, with 11 bases between them. This CDR3 spans 15 amino acids. The CDR3 protein is CASSSPGFSGNTIYF. Here the CDR3 DNA reads TGTGCCAGCAGCTCCCCCGGGTTCTCTGGAAACACCATATATTTT.

V usage is TRBV18 and J usage is TRBJ1-2; 7 nucleotides match TRBD1. With V trimmed by 5 bases and J by 8 bases, 8 bases remained unmatched. The germline V gene has CDR1 KGHSH and CDR2 LQKENI. CDR3 size: 13 residues. This CDR3 is CASSYDREGGYTF. The DNA for the CDR3 is TGTGCCAGCTCATATGACAGGGAGGGAGGCTACACCTTC.

The chain employs TRBV24-1 and TRBJ2-2; TRBD2 aligns across 7 bases. V gave up 6 bases and J gave up 4 bases; unmatched junction bases: 4. Germline CDR1 reads KGHDR; CDR2 reads SFDVKD. This CDR3 region has 14 residues. The CDR3 nucleotides read TGTGCCACCAGTACGACTAGCTTCACCGGGGAGCTGTTTTTT. Its protein is CATSTTSFTGELFF.

V is TRBV7-9 and J is TRBJ1-2; no definite D call. With 3 bases removed from V and 2 bases from J, the gap between germline ends came to 7 bases. Germline lookup yields CDR1 SEHNR and CDR2 FQNEAQ (reference sequence). The CDR3 has 13 residues. CDR3 nucleotide sequence: TGTGCCAGCAGCTTGGGCGGAAACTATGGCTACACCTTC. It encodes CASSLGGNYGYTF.

V gene TRBV5-6 combines with J gene TRBJ1-1; 9 bases match TRBD1. V dropped 4 bases and J dropped 12; count of bases not matched to a gene: 13. Looked up from germline, CDR1 is SGHDT and CDR2 is YYEEEE. The CDR3 has 14 residues. Written as DNA, the CDR3 is TGTGCCAGCAGCCCCGGGACAGGGTACATTCTGTCTTTCTTT. This gives the protein CASSPGTGYILSFF.

The V and J genes are TRBV6-2 or TRBV6-3 and TRBJ1-4, with D maybe TRBD1 (5 bases). CDR3 length: 17 residues. Between the trimmed V and J ends, which lost 0 bases and 3 bases, there was a span of 14 bases. Germline CDR1 MNHEY, CDR2 SVGEGT. For the CDR3, the DNA is TGTGCCAGCAGTTACTCGAATGGGGACGTGGCTAATGAAAAACTGTTTTTT. Translating it yields CASSYSNGDVANEKLFF.

The table lists this clone with a few counts. V gene TRBV10-3 combines with J gene TRBJ2-2; D is unresolved. V was trimmed by 4 bases and J by 1 base, leaving 16 bases between them. This CDR3 has 17 residues. Germline V gene lookup returns CDR1 ENHRY and CDR2 SYGVKD. CDR3 DNA: TGTGCCATCAGTGCTCCCGATTACCTTAGGAACACCGGGGAGCTGTTTTTT. Protein product: CAISAPDYLRNTGELFF.

This clone was observed a few times. V gene TRBV2 combines with J gene TRBJ2-2, with 8 bases identical to TRBD2. Losses at the gene ends were 1 base for V and 1 base for J; bases not matched to a gene: 5. CDR1 SNHLY and CDR2 FYNNEI come from the germline V gene. The CDR3 runs 17 residues. The CDR3 protein is CASSEGGGTMNTGELFF. CDR3 in DNA: TGTGCCAGCAGTGAAGGCGGGGGGACAATGAACACCGGGGAGCTGTTTTTT.